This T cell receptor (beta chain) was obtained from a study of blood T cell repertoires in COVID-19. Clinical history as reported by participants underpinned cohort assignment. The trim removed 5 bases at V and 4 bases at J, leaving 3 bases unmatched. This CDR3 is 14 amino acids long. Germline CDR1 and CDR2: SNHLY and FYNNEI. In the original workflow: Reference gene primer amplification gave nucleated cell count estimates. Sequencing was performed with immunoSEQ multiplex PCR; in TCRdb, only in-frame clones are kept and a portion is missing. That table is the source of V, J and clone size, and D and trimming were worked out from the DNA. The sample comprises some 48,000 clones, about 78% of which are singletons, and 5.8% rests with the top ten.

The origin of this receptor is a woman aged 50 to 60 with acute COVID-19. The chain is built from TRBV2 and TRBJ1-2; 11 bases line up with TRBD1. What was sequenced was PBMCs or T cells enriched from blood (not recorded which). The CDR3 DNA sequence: TGTGCCAGCAGTAAGGGACAGGGGGGCTATGGCTACACCTTC. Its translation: CASSKGQGGYGYTF.